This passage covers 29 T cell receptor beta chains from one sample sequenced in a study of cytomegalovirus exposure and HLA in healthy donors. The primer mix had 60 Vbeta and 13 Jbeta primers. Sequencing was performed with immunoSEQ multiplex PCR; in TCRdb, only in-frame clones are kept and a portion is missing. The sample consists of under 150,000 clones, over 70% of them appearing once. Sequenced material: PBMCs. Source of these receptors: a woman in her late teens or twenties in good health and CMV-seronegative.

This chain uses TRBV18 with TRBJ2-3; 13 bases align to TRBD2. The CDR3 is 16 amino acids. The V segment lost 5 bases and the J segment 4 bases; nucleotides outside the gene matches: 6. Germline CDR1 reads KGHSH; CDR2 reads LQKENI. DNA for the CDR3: TGTGCCAGCTCAGACGGACTAGCGGGAGCATCAGATACGCAGTATTTT. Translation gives CASSDGLAGASDTQYF.

This CDR3 is CASSIGLTYNEQFF. The CDR3 nucleotides are TGTGCCAGTAGTATTGGCCTTACCTACAATGAGCAGTTCTTC. The chain has TRBV19 and TRBJ2-1, with D unclear. The germline V and J ends were trimmed by 3 bases and 2 bases, with 8 bases remaining between them. The CDR3 extends over 14 amino acids. The germline V gene encodes CDR1 LNHDA and CDR2 SQIVND (reference sequence).

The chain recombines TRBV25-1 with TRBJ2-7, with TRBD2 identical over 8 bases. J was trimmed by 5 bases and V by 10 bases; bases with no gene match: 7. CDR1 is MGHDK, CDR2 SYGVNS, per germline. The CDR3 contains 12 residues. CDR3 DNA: TGTGCCACTTTGAGGCGGGAGGACGAGCAGTACTTC. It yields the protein CATLRREDEQYF.

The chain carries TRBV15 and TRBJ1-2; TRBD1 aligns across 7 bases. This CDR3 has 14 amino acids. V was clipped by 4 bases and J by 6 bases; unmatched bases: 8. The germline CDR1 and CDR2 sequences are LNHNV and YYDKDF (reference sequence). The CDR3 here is CATSTTGEVDGYTF. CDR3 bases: TGTGCCACCAGCACTACAGGGGAAGTCGATGGCTACACCTTC.

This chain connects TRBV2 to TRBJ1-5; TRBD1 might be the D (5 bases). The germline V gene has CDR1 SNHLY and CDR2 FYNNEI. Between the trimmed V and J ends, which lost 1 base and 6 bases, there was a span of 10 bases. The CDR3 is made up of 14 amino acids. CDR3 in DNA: TGTGCCAGCAGTGAAGGCGGGGCTAGTCAGCCCCAGCATTTT. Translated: CASSEGGASQPQHF.

DNA for the CDR3: TGTGCCATTTGGGACAGGGTGATCTCCGGGGAGCTGTTTTTT. Its protein is CAIWDRVISGELFF. The V gene is TRBV6-1, the J gene TRBJ2-2, with 9 bases fitting TRBD1. From germline, CDR1 is MNHNS and CDR2 SASEGT. Unmatched junction bases numbered 9, after V lost 10 bases and J lost 6 bases. The CDR3 has 14 residues.

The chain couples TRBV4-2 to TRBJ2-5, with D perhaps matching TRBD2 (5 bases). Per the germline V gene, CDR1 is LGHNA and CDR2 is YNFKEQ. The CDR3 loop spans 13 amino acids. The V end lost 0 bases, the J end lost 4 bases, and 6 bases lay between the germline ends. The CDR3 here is CASSQEAGETQYF. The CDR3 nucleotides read TGTGCCAGCAGCCAAGAGGCGGGAGAGACCCAGTACTTC.

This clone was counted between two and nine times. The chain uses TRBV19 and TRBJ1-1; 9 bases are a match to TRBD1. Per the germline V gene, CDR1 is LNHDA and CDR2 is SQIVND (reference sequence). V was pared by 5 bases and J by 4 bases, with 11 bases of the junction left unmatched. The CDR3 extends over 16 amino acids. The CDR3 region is CASSPTGTGWITEAFF. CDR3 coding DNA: TGTGCCAGTAGTCCCACCGGGACAGGGTGGATCACTGAAGCTTTCTTT.

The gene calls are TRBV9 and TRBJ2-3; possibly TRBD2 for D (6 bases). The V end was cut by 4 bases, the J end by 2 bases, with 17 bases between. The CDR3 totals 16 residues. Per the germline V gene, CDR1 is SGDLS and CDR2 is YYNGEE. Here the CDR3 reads CASSPQGTGDTDTQYF. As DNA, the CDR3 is TGTGCCAGCAGCCCCCAGGGAACGGGAGACACAGATACGCAGTATTTT.

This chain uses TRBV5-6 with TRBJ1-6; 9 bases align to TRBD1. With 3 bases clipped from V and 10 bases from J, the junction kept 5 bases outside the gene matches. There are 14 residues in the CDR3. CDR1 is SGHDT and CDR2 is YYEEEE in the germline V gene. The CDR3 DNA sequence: TGTGCCAGCAGCTGGACAGGGGAAGGCTCACCCCTCCACTTT. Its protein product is CASSWTGEGSPLHF. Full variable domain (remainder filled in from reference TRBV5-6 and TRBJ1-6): DAGVTQSPTHLIKTRGQQVTLRCSPKSGHDTVSWYQQALGQGPQFIFQYYEEEERQRGNFPDRFSGHQFPNYSSELNVNALLLGDSALYLCASSWTGEGSPLHFGNGTRLTVT.

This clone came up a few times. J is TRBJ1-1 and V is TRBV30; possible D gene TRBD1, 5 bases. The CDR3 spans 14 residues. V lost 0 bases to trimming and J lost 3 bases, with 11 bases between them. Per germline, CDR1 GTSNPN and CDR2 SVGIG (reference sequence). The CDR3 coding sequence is TGTGCCTGGAGTGTACGCAGGGTGGACACTGAAGCTTTCTTT. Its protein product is CAWSVRRVDTEAFF.

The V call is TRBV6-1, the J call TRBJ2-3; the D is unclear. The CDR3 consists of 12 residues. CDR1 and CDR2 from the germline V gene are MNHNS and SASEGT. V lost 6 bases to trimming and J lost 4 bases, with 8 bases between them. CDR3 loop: CASSHRADTQYF. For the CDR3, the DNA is TGTGCCAGCAGCCACAGAGCAGATACGCAGTATTTT.

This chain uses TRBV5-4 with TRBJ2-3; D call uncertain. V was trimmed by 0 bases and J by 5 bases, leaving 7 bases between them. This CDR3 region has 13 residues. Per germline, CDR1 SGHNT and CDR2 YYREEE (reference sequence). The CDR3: CASSLGPQDTQYF. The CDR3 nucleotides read TGTGCCAGCAGCTTGGGGCCCCAAGATACGCAGTATTTT.

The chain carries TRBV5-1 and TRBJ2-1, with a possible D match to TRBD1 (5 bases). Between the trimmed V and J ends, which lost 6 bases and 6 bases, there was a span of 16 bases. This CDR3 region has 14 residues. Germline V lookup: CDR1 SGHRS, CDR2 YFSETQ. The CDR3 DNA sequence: TGCGCCAGCACCGCCAGGGTATTCGTCAATGAGCAGTTCTTC. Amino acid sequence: CASTARVFVNEQFF.

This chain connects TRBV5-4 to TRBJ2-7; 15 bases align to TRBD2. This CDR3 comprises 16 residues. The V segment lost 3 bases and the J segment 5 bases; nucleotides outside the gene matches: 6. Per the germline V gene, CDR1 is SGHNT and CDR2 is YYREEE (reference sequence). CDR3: CASSSGLAGGSDEQYF. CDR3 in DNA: TGTGCCAGCAGCTCCGGACTAGCGGGGGGGTCGGACGAGCAGTACTTC.

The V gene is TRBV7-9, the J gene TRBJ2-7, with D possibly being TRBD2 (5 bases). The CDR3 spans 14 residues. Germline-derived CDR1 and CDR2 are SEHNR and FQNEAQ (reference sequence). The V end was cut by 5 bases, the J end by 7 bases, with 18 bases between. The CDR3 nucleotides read TGTGCCAGCAGCCCACGGGTGCGGGCGTGGGAGCAGTACTTC. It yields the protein CASSPRVRAWEQYF.

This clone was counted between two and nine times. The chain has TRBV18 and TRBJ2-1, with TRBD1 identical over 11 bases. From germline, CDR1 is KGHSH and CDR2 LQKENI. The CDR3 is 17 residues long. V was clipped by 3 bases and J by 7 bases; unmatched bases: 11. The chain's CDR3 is CASSPGRGTGGMNEQFF. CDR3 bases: TGTGCCAGCTCACCGGGACGCGGGACAGGGGGGATGAATGAGCAGTTCTTC. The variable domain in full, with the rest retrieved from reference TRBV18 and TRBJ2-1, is NAGVMQNPRHLVRRRGQEARLRCSPMKGHSHVYWYRQLPEEGLKFMVYLQKENIIDESGMPKERFSAEFPKEGPSILRIQQVVRGDSAAYFCASSPGRGTGGMNEQFFGPGTRLTVL.

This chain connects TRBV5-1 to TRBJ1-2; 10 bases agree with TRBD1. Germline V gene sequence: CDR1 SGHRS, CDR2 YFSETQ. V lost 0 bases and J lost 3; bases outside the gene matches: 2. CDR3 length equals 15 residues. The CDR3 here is CASSLAGTGDYGYTF. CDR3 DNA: TGCGCCAGCAGCTTGGCTGGGACAGGGGACTATGGCTACACCTTC.

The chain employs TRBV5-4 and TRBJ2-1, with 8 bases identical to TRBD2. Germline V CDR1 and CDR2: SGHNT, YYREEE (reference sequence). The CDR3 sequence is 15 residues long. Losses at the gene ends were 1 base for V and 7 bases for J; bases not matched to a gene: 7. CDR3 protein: CASSLSVAGTNEQFF. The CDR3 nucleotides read TGTGCCAGCAGCTTGTCGGTAGCGGGGACGAATGAGCAGTTCTTC.

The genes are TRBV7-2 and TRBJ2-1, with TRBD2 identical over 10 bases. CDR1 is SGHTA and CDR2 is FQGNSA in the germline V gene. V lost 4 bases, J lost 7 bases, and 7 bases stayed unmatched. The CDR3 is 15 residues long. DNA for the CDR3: TGTGCCAGCAGCTCTCTAGCGGGAGATTATAATGAGCAGTTCTTC. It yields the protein CASSSLAGDYNEQFF.

This CDR3 is CASSIGDRSGYTF. CDR3 nucleotides: TGTGCCAGTAGTATAGGTGACAGAAGTGGCTACACCTTC. This sequence joins TRBV19 and TRBJ1-2, with D possibly matching TRBD1 (5 bases). The CDR3 is made up of 13 amino acids. Per the germline V gene, CDR1 is LNHDA and CDR2 is SQIVND (reference sequence). V lost 1 base to trimming and J lost 7 bases, with 10 bases between them.

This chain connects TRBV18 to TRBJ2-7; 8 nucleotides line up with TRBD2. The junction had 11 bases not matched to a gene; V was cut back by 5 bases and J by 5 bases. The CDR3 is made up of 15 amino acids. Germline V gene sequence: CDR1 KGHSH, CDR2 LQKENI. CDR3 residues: CASSRSGGKVDEQYF. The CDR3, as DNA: TGTGCCAGCTCAAGGTCGGGAGGGAAGGTAGACGAGCAGTACTTC. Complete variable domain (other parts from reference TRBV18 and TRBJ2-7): NAGVMQNPRHLVRRRGQEARLRCSPMKGHSHVYWYRQLPEEGLKFMVYLQKENIIDESGMPKERFSAEFPKEGPSILRIQQVVRGDSAAYFCASSRSGGKVDEQYFGPGTRLTVT.

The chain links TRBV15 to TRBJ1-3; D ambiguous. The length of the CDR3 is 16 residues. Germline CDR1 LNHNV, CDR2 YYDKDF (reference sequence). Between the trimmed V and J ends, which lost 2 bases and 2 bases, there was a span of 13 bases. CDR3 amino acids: CATSRPKVGAGNTIYF. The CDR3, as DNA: TGTGCCACCAGCAGACCAAAAGTCGGGGCTGGAAACACCATATATTTT.

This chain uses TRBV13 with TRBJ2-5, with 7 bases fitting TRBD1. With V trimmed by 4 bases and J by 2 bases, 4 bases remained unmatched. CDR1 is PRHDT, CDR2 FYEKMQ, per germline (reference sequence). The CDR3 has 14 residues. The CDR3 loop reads CASSSGTEQETQYF. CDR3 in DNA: TGTGCCAGCAGCTCCGGGACAGAACAAGAGACCCAGTACTTC.

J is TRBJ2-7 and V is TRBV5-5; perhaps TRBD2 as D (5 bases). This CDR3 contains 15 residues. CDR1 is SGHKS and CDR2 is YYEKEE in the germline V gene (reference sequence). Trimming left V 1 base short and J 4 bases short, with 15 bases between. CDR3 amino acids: CASSLTRQAQYEQYF. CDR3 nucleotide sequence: TGTGCCAGCAGCTTGACTAGGCAGGCCCAGTACGAGCAGTACTTC.

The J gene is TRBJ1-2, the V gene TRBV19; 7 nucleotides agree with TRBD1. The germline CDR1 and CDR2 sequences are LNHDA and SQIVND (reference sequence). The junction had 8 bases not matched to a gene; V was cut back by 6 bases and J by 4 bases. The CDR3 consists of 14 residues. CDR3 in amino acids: CASSVGGGGYGYTF. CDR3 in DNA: TGTGCCAGTAGCGTTGGAGGGGGCGGCTATGGCTACACCTTC.

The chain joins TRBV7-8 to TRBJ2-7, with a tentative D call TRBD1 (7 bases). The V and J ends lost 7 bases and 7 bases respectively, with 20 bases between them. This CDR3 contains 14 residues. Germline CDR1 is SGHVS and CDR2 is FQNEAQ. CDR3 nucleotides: TGTGCCAGCACCCTGAGGAGGGGGCAGGGGGAGCAGTACTTC. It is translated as CASTLRRGQGEQYF.

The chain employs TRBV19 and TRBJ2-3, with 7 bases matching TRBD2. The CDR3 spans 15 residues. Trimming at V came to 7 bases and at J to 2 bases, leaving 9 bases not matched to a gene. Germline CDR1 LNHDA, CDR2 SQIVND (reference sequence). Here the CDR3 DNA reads TGTGCCAGTAACGAGCGGGAAGGGTTCACAGATACGCAGTATTTT. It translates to CASNEREGFTDTQYF.

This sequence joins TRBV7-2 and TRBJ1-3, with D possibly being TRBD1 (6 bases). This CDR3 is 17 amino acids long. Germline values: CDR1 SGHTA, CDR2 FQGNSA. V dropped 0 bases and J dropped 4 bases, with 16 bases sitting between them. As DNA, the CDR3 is TGTGCCAGCAGCTTAGCGGTGCCGACAGGCGGAGGAAACACCATATATTTT. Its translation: CASSLAVPTGGGNTIYF.